This paragraph covers one T cell receptor beta chain sequence. Assay: immunoSEQ multiplex PCR; the TCRdb copy retains only in-frame clones and omits some. The sample shows fewer than 40,000 clones, approximately 79% of them seen only once. This entry is derived from a study of blood T cell repertoires in COVID-19. About the study: The study drew acute and convalescent COVID-19 samples from the United States, Italy and Spain.

The sequenced sample was peripheral blood. The TCR comes from a man between 65 and 85 years old with acute or convalescent COVID-19.

The CDR3 reads CASSPPTGGETQYF. The CDR3 DNA reads as TGTGCCAGCTCACCACCGACAGGAGGAGAGACCCAGTACTTC. The V call is TRBV18, the J call TRBJ2-5, with TRBD1 as a possible D gene (6 bases). The CDR3 is made up of 14 amino acids. The germline gives CDR1 KGHSH, CDR2 LQKENI. Between the trimmed V and J ends, which lost 0 bases and 4 bases, there was a span of 9 bases.